These T cell receptor beta chains were read from a single sample in a study of T cells in Graves' hyperthyroidism and ophthalmopathy. TCRdb re-analysed the multiplex PCR reads in MiXCR, keeping a single row per CDR3 protein. The table has roughly 570,000 distinct CDR3 sequences, more than 45% seen once; the top ten hold approximately 8.4%. Source material: peripheral blood or thyroid tissue (not recorded which). The receptors shown here come from a woman aged 18-35 years with Graves' hyperthyroidism. Both conserved end residues are part of each CDR3. A D gene is named only where the DNA matches it firmly. Clone size appears in some rows only: once, few, many, or a class for an expanded clone.

D gene: TRBD1
V gene: TRBV18
J gene: TRBJ1-2
clone size: few
CDR3 protein: CASSPSGTGGVRNGYTF
CDR3 DNA: TGTGCCAGCTCACCCTCAGGGACAGGGGGCGTGAGGAATGGCTACACCTTC

D gene: -
V gene: TRBV10-3
J gene: TRBJ1-1
clone size: -
CDR3 protein: CAISDYSGNTEAFF
CDR3 DNA: TGTGCCATCAGTGATTATAGCGGGAACACTGAAGCTTTCTTT

D gene: TRBD1
V gene: TRBV7-9
J gene: TRBJ2-2
clone size: -
CDR3 protein: CASSSPGQGARTGELFF
CDR3 DNA: TGTGCCAGCAGTTCGCCGGGACAGGGGGCGAGGACCGGGGAGCTGTTTTTT

D gene: -
V gene: TRBV20-1
J gene: TRBJ2-2
clone size: -
CDR3 protein: CSASGGELFF
CDR3 DNA: TGCAGTGCCAGTGGCGGGGAGCTGTTTTTT

D gene: -
V gene: TRBV5-1
J gene: TRBJ2-1
clone size: -
CDR3 protein: CASSLSHIYNEQFF
CDR3 DNA: TGCGCCAGCAGCTTGTCACACATTTACAATGAGCAGTTCTTC

D gene: -
V gene: TRBV6-5
J gene: TRBJ2-7
clone size: -
CDR3 protein: CASSYSSRRAYEQYF
CDR3 DNA: TGTGCCAGCAGTTACTCGAGTAGGCGGGCGTACGAGCAGTACTTC

D gene: -
V gene: TRBV29-1
J gene: TRBJ1-4
clone size: -
CDR3 protein: CSVAGTDNEKLFF
CDR3 DNA: TGCAGCGTTGCCGGGACCGATAATGAAAAACTGTTTTTT

D gene: TRBD1
V gene: TRBV7-2
J gene: TRBJ1-2
clone size: -
CDR3 protein: CASSSGTGGRGYGYTF
CDR3 DNA: TGTGCCAGCAGCTCGGGGACAGGCGGGAGAGGCTATGGCTACACCTTC

D gene: TRBD2
V gene: TRBV7-6
J gene: TRBJ2-1
clone size: -
CDR3 protein: CASNRHGREGRDEQFF
CDR3 DNA: TGTGCCAGCAACAGACATGGGCGGGAGGGCCGTGATGAGCAGTTCTTC

D gene: TRBD1
V gene: TRBV6-6
J gene: TRBJ1-5
clone size: many
CDR3 protein: CASTYRQGGALSNQPQHF
CDR3 DNA: TGTGCCAGCACCTACAGGCAGGGGGGAGCCCTTAGCAATCAGCCCCAGCATTTT

D gene: -
V gene: TRBV12-5
J gene: TRBJ1-6
clone size: once
CDR3 protein: CASGAGTGSPLHF
CDR3 DNA: TGTGCTAGTGGGGCAGGGACGGGTTCACCCCTCCACTTT

D gene: -
V gene: TRBV24-1
J gene: TRBJ1-2
clone size: many
CDR3 protein: CATSDRENAYTYGYTF
CDR3 DNA: TGTGCCACCAGTGATAGGGAAAACGCGTATACTTATGGCTACACCTTC

D gene: -
V gene: TRBV5-1
J gene: TRBJ1-1
clone size: many
CDR3 protein: CASSLSMNTEAFF
CDR3 DNA: TGCGCCAGCAGCTTATCAATGAACACTGAAGCTTTCTTT

D gene: TRBD2
V gene: TRBV2
J gene: TRBJ2-2
clone size: once
CDR3 protein: CASSRLAGSGGELLF
CDR3 DNA: TGTGCCAGCAGTCGACTAGCGGGAAGTGGCGGGGAGCTGCTTTTT

D gene: TRBD1
V gene: TRBV12-3/TRBV12-4
J gene: TRBJ2-1
clone size: -
CDR3 protein: CASTDRVSSYNEQFF
CDR3 DNA: TGTGCCAGCACCGACAGGGTAAGCTCCTACAATGAGCAGTTCTTC

D gene: -
V gene: TRBV2
J gene: TRBJ2-7
clone size: -
CDR3 protein: CASKVQGTGEQYF
CDR3 DNA: TGTGCCAGCAAAGTGCAGGGAACCGGGGAGCAGTACTTC